This T cell receptor beta chain was sequenced during a study of blood T cell repertoires in COVID-19. Overall study: Specimens from acute and convalescent COVID-19 originated in the United States, Italy and Spain.

TCRdb keeps only in-frame clones here, not all; method: immunoSEQ multiplex PCR. Of 190,000 or so clones in the sample, roughly nine tenths were seen once. This clone was counted only a few times. Germline V gene lookup returns CDR1 SGHAT and CDR2 FQNNGV. The CDR3 extends over 15 amino acids. The germline V and J ends were trimmed by 3 bases and 4 bases, with 16 bases remaining between them. This clonotype originated in a woman in her thirties with active or convalescent COVID-19. The sample was peripheral blood. This sequence joins TRBV11-2 and TRBJ2-7; possible D gene TRBD2, 6 bases. CDR3 nucleotides: TGTGCCAGCAGCTTGAAACCCGGGACTTCTTACGAGCAGTACTTC. Translating it yields CASSLKPGTSYEQYF.